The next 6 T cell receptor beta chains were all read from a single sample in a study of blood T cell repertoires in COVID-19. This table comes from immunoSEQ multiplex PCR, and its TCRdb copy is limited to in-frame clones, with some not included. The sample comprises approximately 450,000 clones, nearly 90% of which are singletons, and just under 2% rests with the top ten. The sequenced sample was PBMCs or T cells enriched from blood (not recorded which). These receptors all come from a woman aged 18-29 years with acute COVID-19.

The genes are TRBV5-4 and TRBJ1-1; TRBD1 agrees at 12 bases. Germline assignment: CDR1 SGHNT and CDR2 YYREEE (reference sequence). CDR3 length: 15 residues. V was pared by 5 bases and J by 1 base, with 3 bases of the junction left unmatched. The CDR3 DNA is TGTGCCAGCAGAGGGGACAGGGGGCAGAACACTGAAGCTTTCTTT. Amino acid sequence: CASRGDRGQNTEAFF.

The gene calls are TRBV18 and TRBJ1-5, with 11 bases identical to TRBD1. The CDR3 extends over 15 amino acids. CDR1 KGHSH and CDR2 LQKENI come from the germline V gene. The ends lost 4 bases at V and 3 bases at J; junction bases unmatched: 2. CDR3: CASSLGQGVNQPQHF. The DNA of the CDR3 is TGTGCCAGCTCACTGGGACAGGGGGTCAATCAGCCCCAGCATTTT.

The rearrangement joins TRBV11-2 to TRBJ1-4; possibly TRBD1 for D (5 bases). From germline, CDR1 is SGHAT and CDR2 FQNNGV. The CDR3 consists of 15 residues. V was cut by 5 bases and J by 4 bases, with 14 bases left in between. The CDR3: CASSADGGGNEKLFF. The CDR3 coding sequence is TGTGCCAGCAGCGCCGATGGGGGAGGTAATGAAAAACTGTTTTTT.

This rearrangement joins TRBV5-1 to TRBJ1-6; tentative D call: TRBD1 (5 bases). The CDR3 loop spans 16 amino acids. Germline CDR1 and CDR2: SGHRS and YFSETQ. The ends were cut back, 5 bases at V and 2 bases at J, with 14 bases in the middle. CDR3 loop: CASRPQGGAYNSPLHF. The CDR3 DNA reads TGCGCCAGCAGACCGCAGGGAGGCGCCTATAATTCACCCCTCCACTTT. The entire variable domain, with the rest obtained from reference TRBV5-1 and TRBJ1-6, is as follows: KAGVTQTPRYLIKTRGQQVTLSCSPISGHRSVSWYQQTPGQGLQFLFEYFSETQRNKGNFPGRFSGRQFSNSRSEMNVSTLELGDSALYLCASRPQGGAYNSPLHFGNGTRLTVT.

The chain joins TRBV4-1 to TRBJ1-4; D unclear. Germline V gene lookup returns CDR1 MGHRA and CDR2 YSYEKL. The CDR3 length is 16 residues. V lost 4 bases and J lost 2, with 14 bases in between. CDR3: CASSPMVVVTNEKLFF. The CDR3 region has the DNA TGCGCCAGCAGCCCCATGGTTGTAGTGACTAATGAAAAACTGTTTTTT.

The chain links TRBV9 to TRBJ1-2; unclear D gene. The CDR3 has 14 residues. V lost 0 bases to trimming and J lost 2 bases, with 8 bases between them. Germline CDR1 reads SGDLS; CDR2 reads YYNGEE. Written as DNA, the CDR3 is TGTGCCAGCAGCGTAGATGGGGAGAACTATGGCTACACCTTC. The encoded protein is CASSVDGENYGYTF.